The rows below give T cell receptor beta chains drawn from one sample of a study of metastatic and nonmetastatic thyroid tumors. TCRdb re-processed the PCR reads through MiXCR. Here the sample spans approximately 21,000 clones, about 25% being singletons. Specimen: tumor tissue. Receptor source: a female donor with papillary thyroid cancer or a benign thyroid nodule (not recorded which). Some clones in this sample may be carry-over from other donors' samples. The CDR3 runs from the conserved cysteine through the conserved F or W. The D gene is left open where the match is weak. Expanded clones are given a class, and other clones once, few, many or no size at all.

v_call	d_call	clone_size	j_call	cdr3_aa	cdr3_nt
TRBV3-1	.	.	TRBJ2-7	CASRVYEQYF	TGTGCCAGCAGAGTCTACGAGCAGTACTTC
TRBV6-2/TRBV6-3	TRBD2	.	TRBJ2-1	CASRAAGTSGKNEQFF	TGTGCCAGCAGGGCAGCCGGGACTAGCGGGAAGAATGAGCAGTTCTTC
TRBV6-1	TRBD1	few	TRBJ1-5	CASSTGQEGQPQHF	TGTGCCAGCAGTACCGGACAGGAGGGTCAGCCCCAGCATTTT
TRBV6-1	.	many	TRBJ2-5	CASSRETQYF	TGTGCCAGCAGTCGAGAGACCCAGTACTTC
TRBV10-1	.	.	TRBJ2-7	CASSRSRLGYELYF	TGCGCCAGCAGCCGATCCAGACTAGGCTACGAGCTGTACTTC
TRBV5-5	TRBD1	many	TRBJ2-7	CASSYDREPFYEQYF	TGTGCCAGCAGCTACGACAGGGAACCCTTCTACGAGCAGTACTTC
TRBV30	.	many	TRBJ1-2	CAWSPGYGDRLRYGYTF	TGTGCCTGGAGCCCCGGGTATGGAGACAGACTCCGCTATGGCTACACCTTC
TRBV7-8	.	.	TRBJ2-5	CASSLGVGSETQYF	TGTGCCAGCAGCTTAGGGGTTGGTTCTGAGACCCAGTACTTC
TRBV11-1	.	.	TRBJ2-6	CASSLKAQGRTNVLTF	TGTGCCAGCAGCTTAAAGGCCCAAGGAAGAACCAACGTCCTGACTTTC
TRBV11-3	.	few	TRBJ2-7	CASSTPTRAYEQYF	TGTGCCAGCAGCACCCCCACTAGGGCCTACGAGCAGTACTTC
TRBV6-5	TRBD1	medium-sized	TRBJ2-7	CASSYLQGGEQYF	TGTGCCAGCAGTTATCTACAGGGGGGAGAGCAGTACTTC
TRBV5-1	.	.	TRBJ1-1	CASILVAGSLVGTEAFF	TGCGCCAGCATCTTGGTCGCAGGGAGCCTGGTGGGCACTGAAGCTTTCTTT
TRBV3-1	.	.	TRBJ2-5	CASSMGETQYF	TGTGCCAGCAGCATGGGGGAGACCCAGTACTTC
TRBV7-2	.	medium-sized	TRBJ2-2	CASSLRTGELFF	TGTGCCAGCAGCTTACGAACCGGGGAGCTGTTTTTT
TRBV6-1	TRBD1	medium-sized	TRBJ2-7	CASGGTGSYEQYF	TGTGCCAGCGGAGGGACAGGCTCCTACGAGCAGTACTTC
TRBV4-2	TRBD2	.	TRBJ2-1	CASSLPSGTSVGSMDEQFF	TGTGCCAGCAGCCTACCATCCGGAACTAGCGTTGGGTCTATGGATGAGCAGTTCTTC
TRBV6-1	TRBD1	.	TRBJ1-1	CARWGQANNEAFF	TGTGCCAGATGGGGACAGGCGAACAATGAAGCTTTCTTT
TRBV6-5	TRBD2	many	TRBJ2-1	CASSYGGGGYNEQFF	TGTGCCAGCAGTTACGGCGGGGGGGGGTACAATGAGCAGTTCTTC
TRBV5-1	TRBD2	many	TRBJ2-3	CASRRGSSSTDTQYF	TGCGCCAGCCGGCGGGGGAGCTCTAGCACAGATACGCAGTATTTT
TRBV14	.	many	TRBJ1-4	CASSPLSTGPGRF	TGTGCCAGCAGCCCCTTATCAACAGGCCCCGGGAGGTTT
TRBV7-3	.	many	TRBJ2-3	CASSLTGSSTDTQYF	TGTGCCAGCAGCTTGACTGGTTCTAGCACAGATACGCAGTATTTT
TRBV3-1	.	many	TRBJ1-1	CASSPSGPASTFF	TGTGCCAGCAGCCCCAGTGGCCCTGCTAGTACTTTCTTT
TRBV12-3/TRBV12-4	.	medium-sized	TRBJ1-2	CASSFGRSYGGYTF	TGTGCCAGCAGTTTTGGCAGGTCCTATGGTGGCTACACCTTC
TRBV2	.	.	TRBJ2-1	CASNPRDTGLQFF	TGTGCCAGCAATCCAAGGGATACAGGGTTGCAGTTCTTC
TRBV5-1	.	many	TRBJ2-3	CASSLVGPGTDTQYF	TGCGCCAGCAGCTTAGTGGGACCTGGCACAGATACGCAGTATTTT
TRBV11-2	.	many	TRBJ2-7	CASSLDMGTGYEQYF	TGTGCCAGCAGCTTAGATATGGGGACTGGCTACGAGCAGTACTTC
TRBV10-2	.	many	TRBJ2-7	CASSETGPYEQYF	TGCGCCAGCAGTGAGACAGGACCCTACGAGCAGTACTTC
TRBV20-1	.	.	TRBJ2-1	CSAKYNEQFF	TGCAGTGCTAAGTACAATGAGCAGTTCTTC
TRBV19	.	many	TRBJ2-1	CASSPGVSSYNEQFF	TGTGCCAGTAGTCCCGGGGTAAGTTCCTACAATGAGCAGTTCTTC
TRBV4-2	TRBD1	.	TRBJ2-2	CASSPRGPGHTGELFF	TGTGCTAGCAGCCCCAGGGGGCCAGGTCACACCGGGGAGCTGTTTTTT
TRBV19	.	.	TRBJ1-3	CASSATRNTIYF	TGTGCCAGTAGTGCCACCAGAAACACCATATATTTT
TRBV6-1	.	few	TRBJ1-1	CASRPRRTVTEAFF	TGTGCCAGCAGGCCAAGGCGGACAGTCACTGAAGCTTTCTTT
TRBV3-1	.	many	TRBJ2-7	CASSQDRGYSTSYEQYF	TGTGCCAGCAGCCAAGATCGGGGCTATTCAACCTCCTACGAGCAGTACTTC
TRBV27	TRBD1	many	TRBJ2-2	CASSHPSGTGNGELFF	TGTGCCAGCAGTCACCCTTCCGGGACAGGGAACGGGGAGCTGTTTTTT
TRBV14	TRBD2	.	TRBJ2-7	CASSRTSGRMGEQYF	TGTGCCAGCAGCCGGACTAGCGGGAGGATGGGCGAGCAGTACTTC
TRBV19	TRBD2	medium-sized	TRBJ2-3	CASSLGLAGLDTQYF	TGTGCCAGTAGTCTAGGACTAGCGGGGTTGGATACGCAGTATTTT
TRBV20-1	TRBD1	.	TRBJ1-5	CSAIPGQLRGYSNQPQHF	TGCAGTGCTATTCCGGGACAGCTCCGGGGGTATAGCAATCAGCCCCAGCATTTT
TRBV6-5	.	.	TRBJ2-7	CASSSPETRHEQYF	TGTGCCAGCAGTTCCCCGGAGACCCGGCACGAGCAGTACTTC
TRBV6-2/TRBV6-3	.	medium-sized	TRBJ1-3	CASSYAGAPGNTIYF	TGTGCCAGCAGTTACGCGGGGGCTCCAGGAAACACCATATATTTT
TRBV20-1	TRBD2	.	TRBJ2-3	CSARDDPRTSGHTDTQYF	TGCAGTGCTAGAGATGACCCTCGGACTAGCGGCCACACAGATACGCAGTATTTT
TRBV30	.	medium-sized	TRBJ2-7	CAWRVGGTNPSEQYF	TGTGCCTGGAGAGTAGGCGGGACCAACCCCTCCGAGCAGTACTTC
TRBV6-5	.	few	TRBJ1-2	CASSLDGQNYGYTF	TGCGCCAGCAGTTTGGATGGACAGAACTATGGCTACACCTTC
TRBV6-2/TRBV6-3	.	few	TRBJ2-3	CESSYSTDTQYF	TGTGAAAGCAGTTATAGCACAGATACGCAGTATTTT